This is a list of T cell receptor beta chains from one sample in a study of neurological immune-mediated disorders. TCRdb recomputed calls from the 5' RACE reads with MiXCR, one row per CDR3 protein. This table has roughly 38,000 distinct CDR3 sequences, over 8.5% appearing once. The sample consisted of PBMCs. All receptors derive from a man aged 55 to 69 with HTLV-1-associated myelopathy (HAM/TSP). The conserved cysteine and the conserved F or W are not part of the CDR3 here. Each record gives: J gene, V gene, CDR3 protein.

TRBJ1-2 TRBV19 ASSVDRTGYT
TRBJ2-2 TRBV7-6 ASSAYGTADTGELF
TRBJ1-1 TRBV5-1 ASSLAGFMNTEAF
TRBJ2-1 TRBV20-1 SARDPPDNEQF
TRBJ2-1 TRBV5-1 ASSLDGLGGNEQF
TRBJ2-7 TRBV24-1 ATSLGQGGYEQY
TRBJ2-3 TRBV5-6 ASSSKTSGRHNTDTQY
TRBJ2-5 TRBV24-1 ATSDFDRVQETQY
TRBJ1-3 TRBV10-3 AISESAGTGNTIY
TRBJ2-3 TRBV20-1 SASGLAGTIRGDTQY
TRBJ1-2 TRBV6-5 ASGDHPGYYGYT
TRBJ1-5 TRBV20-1 SARVGEANNQPQH
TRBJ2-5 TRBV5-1 ASSWGLAEGETQY
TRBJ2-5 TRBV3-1 ASSQGGLAGRQETQY
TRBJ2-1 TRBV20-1 SGPLKLGLAGVEQF
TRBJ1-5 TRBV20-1 SAREPANQPQH
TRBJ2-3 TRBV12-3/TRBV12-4 ASTEKDTQY
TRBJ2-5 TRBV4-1 ASRLADARQETQY
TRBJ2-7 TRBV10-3 AISDTPTEQY
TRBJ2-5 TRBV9 ASSVGGTASETQY
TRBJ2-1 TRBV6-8 ASTSRGSATNEQF
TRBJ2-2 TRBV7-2 ASSLNAPGVGTGELF
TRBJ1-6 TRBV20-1 SASQSFGVNSPLH
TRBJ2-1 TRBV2 ASSVASAYNEQF
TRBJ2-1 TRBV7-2 ASSRAGGPGNEQF
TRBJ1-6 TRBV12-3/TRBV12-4 ASSYGNQGSPLH